Listed below are T cell receptor beta chains from one sample, sequenced in a study of shared clonotypes between healthy human individuals. Using immunoSEQ multiplex PCR, the repertoire was profiled, and TCRdb retains in-frame clones only, with some absent. The table has hundreds of thousands of clones, less than 80% seen once. The specimen was memory CD4+ T cells sorted from blood. The source is a woman aged 25 to 39 in good health. Each CDR3 is given without its conserved first and last residue.

j_call: TRBJ2-7; v_call: TRBV6-5; cdr3_aa: ASSSSSGEQY
j_call: TRBJ1-2; v_call: TRBV27; cdr3_aa: ATQSNYGYT
j_call: TRBJ2-3; v_call: TRBV4-2; cdr3_aa: ASSFKSGRTDTQY
j_call: TRBJ1-2; v_call: TRBV7-2; cdr3_aa: ASSTQRDTGYT
j_call: TRBJ2-1; v_call: TRBV12-5; cdr3_aa: ASGLFLAGGPGSYNEQF
j_call: TRBJ2-5; v_call: TRBV27; cdr3_aa: ASSYAGWGIETQY
j_call: TRBJ2-7; v_call: TRBV11-1; cdr3_aa: ASSTRQGPPYEQY
j_call: TRBJ2-2; v_call: TRBV6-6; cdr3_aa: ASRSGTKNTGELF
j_call: TRBJ1-4; v_call: TRBV4-2; cdr3_aa: ASSQDRAGPSGEKLF
j_call: TRBJ2-4; v_call: TRBV19; cdr3_aa: ASSIRGAKNIQY
j_call: TRBJ2-1; v_call: TRBV29-1; cdr3_aa: SVVRTSGYNEQF
j_call: TRBJ2-2; v_call: TRBV29-1; cdr3_aa: AGGGIVNTGELF
j_call: TRBJ1-2; v_call: TRBV4-2; cdr3_aa: ASSQYNGRVSDGYT
j_call: TRBJ2-1; v_call: TRBV9; cdr3_aa: ASSVKTSGSYEQF
j_call: TRBJ2-1; v_call: TRBV6-6; cdr3_aa: ATAQGQGSNEQF
j_call: TRBJ1-1; v_call: TRBV5-4; cdr3_aa: ASSSPGRGNTEAF
j_call: TRBJ1-2; v_call: TRBV29-1; cdr3_aa: SAWTGGGYGYT
j_call: TRBJ2-7; v_call: TRBV6-5; cdr3_aa: ASRQGGEEQY
j_call: TRBJ2-3; v_call: TRBV5-1; cdr3_aa: ASSLGEVTDTQY
j_call: TRBJ1-4; v_call: TRBV11-3; cdr3_aa: ASSLLRELDEKLF
j_call: TRBJ2-1; v_call: TRBV21-1; cdr3_aa: ASSKVPSRVPHEQF
j_call: TRBJ2-7; v_call: TRBV25-1; cdr3_aa: ASSGRWQIGEQY
j_call: TRBJ2-7; v_call: TRBV11-2; cdr3_aa: ASSLADRGYEQY
j_call: TRBJ2-7; v_call: TRBV10-1; cdr3_aa: ASSDVSPQY
j_call: TRBJ2-1; v_call: TRBV6-1; cdr3_aa: ASSERGTFNEQF
j_call: TRBJ2-3; v_call: TRBV19; cdr3_aa: ASSTGTVGTDTQY
j_call: TRBJ2-5; v_call: TRBV19; cdr3_aa: ASSNRGSETQY
j_call: TRBJ2-1; v_call: TRBV28; cdr3_aa: ASRPSWRVLEQF
j_call: TRBJ2-3; v_call: TRBV9; cdr3_aa: ASSVLSGSTDTQY
j_call: TRBJ2-7; v_call: TRBV28; cdr3_aa: ASRTGARNEQY
j_call: TRBJ2-7; v_call: TRBV7-8; cdr3_aa: ASSLRAGSSYEQY
j_call: TRBJ2-2; v_call: TRBV27; cdr3_aa: ASSFYGLGTGELF
j_call: TRBJ2-7; v_call: TRBV9; cdr3_aa: ASSVDLAPGEQY
j_call: TRBJ2-1; v_call: TRBV28; cdr3_aa: ASSSTGTSGTLEQF
j_call: TRBJ1-2; v_call: TRBV18; cdr3_aa: ASSPSSGFGGYT
j_call: TRBJ2-1; v_call: TRBV7-8; cdr3_aa: ASSPPGIPTGQF
j_call: TRBJ2-1; v_call: TRBV28; cdr3_aa: ASGDLLGGREQF
j_call: TRBJ1-4; v_call: TRBV19; cdr3_aa: ASSMQVATNEKLF
j_call: TRBJ1-4; v_call: TRBV18; cdr3_aa: ASSPGTGRNEKLF
j_call: TRBJ2-5; v_call: TRBV19; cdr3_aa: ASSLGLTVGGQY
j_call: TRBJ1-1; v_call: TRBV5-1; cdr3_aa: ASSPIVGGAGEAF
j_call: TRBJ2-5; v_call: TRBV19; cdr3_aa: ASSNRDGEAQY
j_call: TRBJ1-1; v_call: TRBV7-2; cdr3_aa: ASSLHRLTEAF
j_call: TRBJ1-2; v_call: TRBV7-8; cdr3_aa: ASSRETPGQGLYGYT
j_call: TRBJ2-2; v_call: TRBV5-1; cdr3_aa: ASSLTGTINTGELF
j_call: TRBJ2-1; v_call: TRBV5-1; cdr3_aa: ASSITSDNEQF
j_call: TRBJ2-3; v_call: TRBV7-9; cdr3_aa: ASSFPPRTDTQY
j_call: TRBJ1-2; v_call: TRBV14; cdr3_aa: ASSQDWGGYGYT
j_call: TRBJ2-7; v_call: TRBV5-4; cdr3_aa: ASSSPVASGRAEQY
j_call: TRBJ2-5; v_call: TRBV15; cdr3_aa: ATSRWASGGSMTQY
j_call: TRBJ2-1; v_call: TRBV27; cdr3_aa: ASSLWASGSLYNEQF
j_call: TRBJ2-3; v_call: TRBV19; cdr3_aa: ASSEGQEPDTQY
j_call: TRBJ1-4; v_call: TRBV28; cdr3_aa: ASSLIWDREGKLF
j_call: TRBJ2-7; v_call: TRBV6-5; cdr3_aa: ASRKGQGSYEQY